The entry below gives a single TCR beta chain sequence along with its context. Its antigen is undetermined. The patients, who ranged from 18 to 65 in age, presented with newly diagnosed hyperthyroidism lasting under 2 months. The sample of blood was obtained at first hyperthyroidism diagnosis (before any ophthalmopathy symptoms). V lost 0 bases to trimming and J lost 6 bases; unmatched junction nucleotides: 8. There are 15 residues in the CDR3. Germline V gene data show CDR1 as DFQATT and CDR2 as SNEGSKA (reference sequence). The data originate from a study of T cells in Graves' hyperthyroidism and ophthalmopathy. Whole-study findings and limits: In the analysis, a 13 V-J model separated ophthalmopathy from stable hyperthyroidism. Most expanded thyroid clonotypes above 0.001 also appeared in blood.

The TCR beta CDR3 regions underwent amplification using RNA transcripts as the source. HTBI primers were employed in a first-round RT-PCR of the TCR CDR3. One entry per CDR3 protein, called by TCRdb with MiXCR from the multiplex PCR reads. The sample lists 550,000 to 650,000 distinct CDR3 sequences; about 15% were seen once. The chain joins TRBV20-1 to TRBJ2-7; 10 nucleotides align to TRBD1. Sequencing was carried out using blood. The clonotype originates from a young woman with Graves' hyperthyroidism that later progressed to Graves' ophthalmopathy. The CDR3 sequence: CSARDIDRGLGEQYF. The CDR3 DNA is TGCAGTGCTAGAGACATCGACAGGGGGCTAGGCGAGCAGTACTTC.